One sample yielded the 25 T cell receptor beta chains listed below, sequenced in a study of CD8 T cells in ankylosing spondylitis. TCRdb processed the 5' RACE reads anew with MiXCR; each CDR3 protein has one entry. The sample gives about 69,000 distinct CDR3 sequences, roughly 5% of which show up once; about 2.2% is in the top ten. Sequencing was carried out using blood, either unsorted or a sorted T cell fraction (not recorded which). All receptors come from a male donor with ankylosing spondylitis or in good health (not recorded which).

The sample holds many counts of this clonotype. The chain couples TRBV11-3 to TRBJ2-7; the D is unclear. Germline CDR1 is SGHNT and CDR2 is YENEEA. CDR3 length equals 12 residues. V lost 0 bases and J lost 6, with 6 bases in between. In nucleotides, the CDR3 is TGTGCCAGCAGCTTAGATGGTGGCGAGCAGTACTTC. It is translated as CASSLDGGEQYF. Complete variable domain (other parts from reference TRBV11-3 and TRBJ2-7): EAGVVQSPRYKIIEKKQPVAFWCNPISGHNTLYWYLQNLGQGPELLIRYENEEAVDDSQLPKDRFSAERLKGVDSTLKIQPAELGDSAVYLCASSLDGGEQYFGPGTRLTVT.

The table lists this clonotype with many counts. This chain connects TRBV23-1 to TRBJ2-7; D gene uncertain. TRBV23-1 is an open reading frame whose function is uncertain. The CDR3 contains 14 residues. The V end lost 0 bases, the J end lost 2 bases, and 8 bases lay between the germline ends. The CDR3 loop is CASSQSPDTYEQYF. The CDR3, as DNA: TGCGCCAGCAGTCAATCGCCAGACACCTACGAGCAGTACTTC.

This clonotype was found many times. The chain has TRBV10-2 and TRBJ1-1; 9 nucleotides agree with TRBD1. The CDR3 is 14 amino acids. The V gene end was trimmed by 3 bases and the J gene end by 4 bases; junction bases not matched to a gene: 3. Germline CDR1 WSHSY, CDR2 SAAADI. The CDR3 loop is CASSDRTGVTEAFF. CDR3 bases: TGCGCCAGCAGTGACCGGACAGGGGTCACTGAAGCTTTCTTT.

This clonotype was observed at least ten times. CDR3 sequence (DNA): TGCGCCAGCAGCTTGATAGGGGGCCGGAACGAGCAGTACTTC. Translated, it gives CASSLIGGRNEQYF. The genes are TRBV5-1 and TRBJ2-7, with 7 positions matching TRBD1. CDR1 SGHRS and CDR2 YFSETQ come from the germline V gene. The CDR3 runs 14 residues. Losses at the gene ends were 1 base for V and 5 bases for J; bases not matched to a gene: 6.

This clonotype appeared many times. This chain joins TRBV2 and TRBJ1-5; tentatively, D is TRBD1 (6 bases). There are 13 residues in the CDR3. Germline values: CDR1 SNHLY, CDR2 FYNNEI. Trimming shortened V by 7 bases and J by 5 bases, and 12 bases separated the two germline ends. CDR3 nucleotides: TGTGCCAGCAAGGGGGAAGACTATCAGCCCCAGCATTTT. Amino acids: CASKGEDYQPQHF.

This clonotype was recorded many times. The CDR3 DNA reads TGCAGTGCTACCGGGACAAGCGGAAACACCATATATTTT. Its translation is CSATGTSGNTIYF. V and J are TRBV20-1 and TRBJ1-3; TRBD1 might be the D (6 bases). Germline CDR1 is DFQATT and CDR2 is SNEGSKA (reference sequence). The CDR3 contains 13 residues. With 4 bases removed from V and 4 bases from J, the gap between germline ends came to 11 bases.

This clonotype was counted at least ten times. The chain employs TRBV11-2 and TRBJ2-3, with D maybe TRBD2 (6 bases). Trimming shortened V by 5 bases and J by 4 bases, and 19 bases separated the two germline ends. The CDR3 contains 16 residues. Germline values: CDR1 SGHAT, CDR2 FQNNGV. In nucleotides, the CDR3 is TGTGCCAGCAGCCCCGACCGGCGGGGAACGGCAGATACGCAGTATTTT. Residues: CASSPDRRGTADTQYF. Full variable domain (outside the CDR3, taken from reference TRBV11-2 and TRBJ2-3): EAGVAQSPRYKIIEKRQSVAFWCNPISGHATLYWYQQILGQGPKLLIQFQNNGVVDDSQLPKDRFSAERLKGVDSTLKIQPAKLEDSAVYLCASSPDRRGTADTQYFGPGTRLTVL.

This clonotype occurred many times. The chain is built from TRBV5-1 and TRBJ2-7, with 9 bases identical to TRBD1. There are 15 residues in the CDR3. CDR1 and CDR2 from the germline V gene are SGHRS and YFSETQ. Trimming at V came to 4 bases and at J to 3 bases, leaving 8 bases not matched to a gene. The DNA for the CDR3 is TGCGCCAGCAGCGTGACCGGGACAGGGATCTACGAGCAGTACTTC. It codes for CASSVTGTGIYEQYF.

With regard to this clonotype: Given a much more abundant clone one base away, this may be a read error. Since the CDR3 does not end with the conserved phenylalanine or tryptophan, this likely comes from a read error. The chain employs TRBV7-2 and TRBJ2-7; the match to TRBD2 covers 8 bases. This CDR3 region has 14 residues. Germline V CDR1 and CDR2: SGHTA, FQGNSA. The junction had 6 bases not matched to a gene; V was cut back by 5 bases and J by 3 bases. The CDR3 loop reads CASSRLAGGYEQYL. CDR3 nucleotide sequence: TGTGCCAGCAGCCGCCTAGCGGGCGGCTACGAGCAGTACCTC.

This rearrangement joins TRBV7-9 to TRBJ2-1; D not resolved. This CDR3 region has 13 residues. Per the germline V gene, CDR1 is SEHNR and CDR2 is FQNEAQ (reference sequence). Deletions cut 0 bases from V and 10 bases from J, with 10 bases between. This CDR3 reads CASSLAGNTEQFF. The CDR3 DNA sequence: TGTGCCAGCAGCTTAGCGGGGAACACAGAGCAGTTCTTC.

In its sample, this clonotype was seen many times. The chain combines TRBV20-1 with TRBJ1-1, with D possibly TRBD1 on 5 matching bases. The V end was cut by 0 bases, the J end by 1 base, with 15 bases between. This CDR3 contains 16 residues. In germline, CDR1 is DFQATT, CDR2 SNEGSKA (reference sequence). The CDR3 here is CSARDIGAGRNTEAFF. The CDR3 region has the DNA TGCAGTGCTAGAGATATTGGGGCAGGGCGGAACACTGAAGCTTTCTTT.

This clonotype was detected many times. The CDR3 here is CASSSLRGGAGELFF. The CDR3 nucleotides are TGTGCCAGCAGTTCCCTGCGGGGGGGCGCGGGGGAGCTGTTTTTT. This chain connects TRBV28 to TRBJ2-2; 9 bases map to TRBD2. Trimming took 4 bases from V and 8 from J; bases not matched to a gene: 8. This CDR3 is built from 15 residues. The germline CDR1 and CDR2 sequences are MDHEN and SYDVKM. The full variable domain, its missing parts supplied by reference TRBV28 and TRBJ2-2, is DVKVTQSSRYLVKRTGEKVFLECVQDMDHENMFWYRQDPGLGLRLIYFSYDVKMKEKGDIPEGYSVSREKKERFSLILESASTNQTSMYLCASSSLRGGAGELFFGEGSRLTVL.

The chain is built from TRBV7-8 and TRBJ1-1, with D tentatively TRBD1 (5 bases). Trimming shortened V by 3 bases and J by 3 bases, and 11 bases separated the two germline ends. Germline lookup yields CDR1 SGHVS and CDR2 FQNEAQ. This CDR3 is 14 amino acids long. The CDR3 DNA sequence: TGTGCCAGCAGCTTCGCAGGGTCAGACACTGAAGCTTTCTTT. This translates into CASSFAGSDTEAFF.

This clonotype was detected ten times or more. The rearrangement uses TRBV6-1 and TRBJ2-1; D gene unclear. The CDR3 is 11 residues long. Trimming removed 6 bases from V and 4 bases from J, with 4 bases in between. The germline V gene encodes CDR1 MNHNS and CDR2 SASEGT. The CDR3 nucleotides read TGTGCCAGCAGAGGATACAATGAGCAGTTCTTC. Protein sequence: CASRGYNEQFF.

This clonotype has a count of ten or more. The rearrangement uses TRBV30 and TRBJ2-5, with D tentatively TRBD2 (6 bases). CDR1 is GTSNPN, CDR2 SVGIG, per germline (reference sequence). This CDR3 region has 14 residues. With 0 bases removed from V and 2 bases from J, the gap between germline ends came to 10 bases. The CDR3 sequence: CAWSVGGLQETQYF. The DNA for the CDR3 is TGTGCCTGGAGTGTTGGGGGACTTCAAGAGACCCAGTACTTC.

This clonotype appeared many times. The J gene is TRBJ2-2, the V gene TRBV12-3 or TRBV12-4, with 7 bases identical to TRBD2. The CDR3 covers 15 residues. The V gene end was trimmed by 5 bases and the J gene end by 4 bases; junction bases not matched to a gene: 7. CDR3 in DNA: TGTGCCAGCAGTATCACTAGCGCAGGCACCGGGGAGCTGTTTTTT. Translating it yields CASSITSAGTGELFF.

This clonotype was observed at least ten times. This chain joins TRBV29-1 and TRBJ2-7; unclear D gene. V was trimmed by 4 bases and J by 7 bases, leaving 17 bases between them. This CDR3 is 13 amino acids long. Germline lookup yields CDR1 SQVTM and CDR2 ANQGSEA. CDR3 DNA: TGCAGCGTTGCAACCGCCAATGTACGAGAGCAGTACTTC. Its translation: CSVATANVREQYF.

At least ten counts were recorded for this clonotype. The CDR3 reads CASSQENRDAFF. For the CDR3, the DNA is TGTGCCAGCAGCCAAGAAAACAGGGACGCTTTCTTT. V and J are TRBV3-1 and TRBJ1-1, with D maybe TRBD1 (6 bases). Germline CDR1 and CDR2: LGHDT and YNNKEL (reference sequence). V lost 0 bases and J lost 11, with 10 bases in between. The CDR3 is 12 residues long. Drawing the rest from reference TRBV3-1 and TRBJ1-1, the complete variable domain is DTAVSQTPKYLVTQMGNDKSIKCEQNLGHDTMYWYKQDSKKFLKIMFSYNNKELIINETVPNRFSPKSPDKAHLNLHINSLELGDSAVYFCASSQENRDAFFGQGTRLTVV.

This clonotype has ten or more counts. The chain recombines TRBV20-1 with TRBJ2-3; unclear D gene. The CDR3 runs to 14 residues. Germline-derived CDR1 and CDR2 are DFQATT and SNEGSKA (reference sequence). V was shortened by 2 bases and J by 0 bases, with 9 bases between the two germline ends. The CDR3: CSARSASSTDTQYF. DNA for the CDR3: TGCAGTGCTAGATCCGCTAGTAGCACAGATACGCAGTATTTT.

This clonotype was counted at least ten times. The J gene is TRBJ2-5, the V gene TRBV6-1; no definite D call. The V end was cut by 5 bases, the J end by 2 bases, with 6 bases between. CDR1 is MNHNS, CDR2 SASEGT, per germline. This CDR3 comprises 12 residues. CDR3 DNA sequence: TGTGCCAGCAGTAAAAAACAAGAGACCCAGTACTTC. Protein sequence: CASSKKQETQYF.

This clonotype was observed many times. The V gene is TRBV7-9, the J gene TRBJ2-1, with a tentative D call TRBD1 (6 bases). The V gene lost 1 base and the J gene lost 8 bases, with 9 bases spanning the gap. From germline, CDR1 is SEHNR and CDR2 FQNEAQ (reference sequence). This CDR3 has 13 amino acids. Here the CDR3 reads CASSLGRTDEQFF. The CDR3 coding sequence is TGTGCCAGCAGCTTAGGAAGGACAGATGAGCAGTTCTTC.

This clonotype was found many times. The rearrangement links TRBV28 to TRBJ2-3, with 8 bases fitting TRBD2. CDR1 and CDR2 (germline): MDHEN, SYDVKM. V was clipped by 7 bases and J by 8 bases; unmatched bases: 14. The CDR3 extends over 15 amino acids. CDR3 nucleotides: TGTGCCAGCACTCCCGGGGGGGATGTGATAGGTACGCAGTATTTT. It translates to CASTPGGDVIGTQYF.

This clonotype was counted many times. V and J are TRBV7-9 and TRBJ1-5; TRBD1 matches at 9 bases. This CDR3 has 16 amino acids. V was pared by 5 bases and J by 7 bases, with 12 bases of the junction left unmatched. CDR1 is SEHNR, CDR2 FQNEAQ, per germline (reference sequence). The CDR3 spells CASSPHGTGPGQPQHF. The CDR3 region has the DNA TGTGCCAGCAGCCCACACGGGACAGGGCCGGGGCAGCCCCAGCATTTT. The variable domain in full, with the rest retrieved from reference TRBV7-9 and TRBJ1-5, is DTGVSQNPRHKITKRGQNVTFRCDPISEHNRLYWYRQTLGQGPEFLTYFQNEAQLEKSRLLSDRFSAERPKGSFSTLEIQRTEQGDSAMYLCASSPHGTGPGQPQHFGDGTRLSIL.

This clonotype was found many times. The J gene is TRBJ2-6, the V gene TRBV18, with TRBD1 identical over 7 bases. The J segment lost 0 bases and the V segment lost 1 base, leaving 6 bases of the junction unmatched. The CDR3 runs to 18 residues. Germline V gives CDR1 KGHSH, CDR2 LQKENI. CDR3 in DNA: TGTGCCAGCTCACCACTAACAGGGGTCAACTCTGGGGCCAACGTCCTGACTTTC. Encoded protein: CASSPLTGVNSGANVLTF.

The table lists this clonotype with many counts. Written as DNA, the CDR3 is TGCGCCAGCAGCTTGCAGGACAAGAACACTGAAGCTTTCTTT. This gives the protein CASSLQDKNTEAFF. This rearrangement joins TRBV5-1 to TRBJ1-1, with D tentatively TRBD1 (5 bases). The CDR3 has 14 residues. CDR1 is SGHRS and CDR2 is YFSETQ in the germline V gene. V was clipped by 1 base and J by 1 base, with 8 bases between them.